This paragraph reports one T cell receptor (beta chain). This clonotype showed up many times. What antigen it recognizes has not been identified. Per-base quality was not reported, and no clone a single base away is much larger than it. The sample originates from a study of regulatory T cells in long-lasting Graves disease listed by TCRdb under 2021. Some background on the complete study: Persistent Graves' disease meant more than 5 years of antithyroid drug treatment with TSH receptor autoantibodies that stayed positive. Persistent Graves' disease patients were compared with newly diagnosed Graves' disease patients by peripheral blood TCR sequencing and RNA sequencing. The study was registered as a clinical trial and conducted in China. TCR sequencing covered 13 persistent and some 20 newly diagnosed Graves' disease patients, about 35 samples in total. Persistent Graves' disease patients in the clinical cohort had taken antithyroid drugs for approximately 10 years on average.

Libraries were made using multiplex PCR. The reads were generated on an Illumina HiSeq 4000. CDR3 regions were amplified by Arm-PCR with iRepertoire HTBI primers to construct TCR beta libraries. Gel purification was performed on PCR products prior to sequencing. The published analysis was carried out like this. Across samples, roughly 60 TRBV and 13 to 15 TRBJ segments were identified and used for gene usage analysis of CDR3 amino acid clonotypes. COPE and FqMerger were used to merge filtered high-quality paired reads into contigs. BLAST was used to align contigs to the IMGT TRBV, TRBD and TRBJ reference genes, and CDR3 was defined following IMGT. Any clonotype with a frequency above 0.1% was classified as a highly expanded clone. Shannon entropy was used to measure repertoire diversity, and the Gini coefficient was used to measure V-J evenness. A clonotype was considered public if more than one individual shared it. TCRdb handled the public reads itself, with Q25 trimming in fastp and clone calling in MiXCR, and kept productive beta chains. A single entry per CDR3 protein holds the most common genes and DNA from its merged rows. These V and J calls are TCRdb output, not the study's own analysis. The sample includes some 370,000 distinct CDR3 sequences, with approximately 23% observed a single time. 25% to 30% of the sample goes to the ten largest clones.

This specimen's time point label, per the study, means: persistent/refractory GD, antithyroid drugs over 5 years with positive TRAb. RNA was extracted from PBMCs in TRIzol for both TCR sequencing and RNA sequencing. Graves' disease was diagnosed according to American Thyroid Association guidelines. The patients came from an endocrinology department in Xi'an, China. Each patient gave around 9 milliliters of peripheral blood, collected in an EDTA anticoagulant tube. Ficoll Paque Plus density gradient separation was used to isolate PBMCs, and no further T cell sorting was done. An Agilent 2100 Bioanalyzer and agarose gel were used to assess RNA quality, and a NanoDrop 2000 was used to measure RNA concentration. Beyond this particular receptor, the publication reports: A larger number of public clonotypes was shared among persistent patients (around 2,700) than among newly diagnosed patients (roughly 970). Compared with newly diagnosed patients, persistent Graves' disease patients had lower TCR Shannon entropy and fewer highly expanded clones, which suggests clonal expansion. The small sample size was acknowledged by the authors as a limitation that may reduce accuracy. Persistent disease showed preferential use of TRBV28, TRBJ1-2 and TRBJ2-5, whereas newly diagnosed disease favored TRBV20-1 and TRBJ2-1. Peripheral blood alone was examined, since thyroid tissue, which constituted the primary lesion, could not be accessed. Only the TCR beta chain was sequenced and analyzed.

As encoded in the germline V gene (reference sequence), CDR1 is LNHDA while CDR2 is SQIVND. The CDR3 has 14 amino acids, counting the end cysteine and phenylalanine. Here the CDR3 DNA is all that survives: 42 bases in frame from base 1. Ends trimmed: V by 4 bases, J by 3 bases; bases unmatched to a gene: 3. The clonotype was recovered from a woman in her forties with Graves disease. Donor details come from another sample of the same person, matched by shared clones. The chain was built from TRBV19 and TRBJ2-5, with 9 middle bases fitting TRBD1. Specimen: peripheral blood mononuclear cells (PBMCs), collected when the disease was refractory, from a patient treated with antithyroid drugs. Here is the DNA: TGTGCCAGTAGTACCGGGACAGGGAAAGAGACCCAGTACTTC. It is translated as CASSTGTGKETQYF.